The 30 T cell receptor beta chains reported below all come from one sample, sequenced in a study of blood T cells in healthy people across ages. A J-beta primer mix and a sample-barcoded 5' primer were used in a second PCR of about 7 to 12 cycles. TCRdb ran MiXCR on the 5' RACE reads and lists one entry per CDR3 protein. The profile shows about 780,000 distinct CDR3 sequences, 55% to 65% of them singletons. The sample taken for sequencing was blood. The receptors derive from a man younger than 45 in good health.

CDR3 region: CASRQGRGSPFYEQYF. CDR3 sequence (DNA): TGTGCCAGCAGACAAGGACGTGGGTCGCCGTTCTACGAGCAGTACTTC. V usage is TRBV7-8 and J usage is TRBJ2-7; D remains ambiguous. Germline CDR1 and CDR2: SGHVS and FQNEAQ. The CDR3 runs 16 residues. V lost 6 bases and J lost 3, with 21 bases in between.

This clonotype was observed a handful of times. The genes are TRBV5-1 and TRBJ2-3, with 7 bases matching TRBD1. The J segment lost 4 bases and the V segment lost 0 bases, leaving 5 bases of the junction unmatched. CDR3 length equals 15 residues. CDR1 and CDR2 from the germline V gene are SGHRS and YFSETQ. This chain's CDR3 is CASSLGQGGADTQYF. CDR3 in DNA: TGCGCCAGCAGCTTGGGACAGGGTGGCGCAGATACGCAGTATTTT.

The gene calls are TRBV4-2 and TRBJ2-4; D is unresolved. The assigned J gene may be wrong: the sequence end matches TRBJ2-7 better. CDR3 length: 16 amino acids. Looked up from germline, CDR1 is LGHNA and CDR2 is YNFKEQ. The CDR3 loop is CASSQEEGLLRDEQYF. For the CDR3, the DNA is TGTGCCAGCAGCCAAGAGGAAGGCCTTCTTAGGGACGAGCAGTACTTC.

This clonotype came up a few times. CDR3 in amino acids: CASSRSGGSHEQYF. The CDR3 nucleotides read TGTGCCAGCAGCCGCAGTGGTGGGTCCCACGAGCAGTACTTC. The chain joins TRBV3-1 to TRBJ2-5; D is uncertain. Gene TRBJ2-7 matches the end of the DNA better, so the J call may be wrong. Germline assignment: CDR1 LGHDT and CDR2 YNNKEL (reference sequence). The CDR3 length is 14 residues.

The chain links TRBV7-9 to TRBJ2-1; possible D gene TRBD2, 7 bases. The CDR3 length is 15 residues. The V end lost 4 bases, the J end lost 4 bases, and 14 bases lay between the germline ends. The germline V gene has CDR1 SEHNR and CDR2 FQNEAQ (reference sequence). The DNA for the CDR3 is TGTGCCAGCAGCTCAAACGGGGGGCCTTACAATGAGCAGTTCTTC. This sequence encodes CASSSNGGPYNEQFF.

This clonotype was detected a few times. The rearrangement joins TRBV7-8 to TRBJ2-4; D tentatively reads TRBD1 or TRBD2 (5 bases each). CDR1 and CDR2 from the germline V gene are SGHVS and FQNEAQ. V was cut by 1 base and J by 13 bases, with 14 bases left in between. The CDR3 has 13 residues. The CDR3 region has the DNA TGTGCCAGCAGCTTAGACGCACAGGAGGAGCAGTACTTC. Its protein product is CASSLDAQEEQYF.

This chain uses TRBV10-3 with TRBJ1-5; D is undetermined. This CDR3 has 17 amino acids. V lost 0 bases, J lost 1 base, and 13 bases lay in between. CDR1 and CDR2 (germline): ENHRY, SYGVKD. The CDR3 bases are TGTGCCATCAGTGAGTCGGTAGTGGGCTTAAGCAATCAGCCCCAGCATTTT. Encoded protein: CAISESVVGLSNQPQHF.

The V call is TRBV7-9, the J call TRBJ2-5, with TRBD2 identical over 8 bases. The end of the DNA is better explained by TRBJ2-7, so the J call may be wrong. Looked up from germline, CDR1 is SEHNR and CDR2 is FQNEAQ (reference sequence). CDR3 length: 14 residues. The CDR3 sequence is CASSLTGGLGEQYF. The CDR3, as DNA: TGTGCCAGCAGCCTGACGGGGGGGTTGGGCGAGCAGTACTTC.

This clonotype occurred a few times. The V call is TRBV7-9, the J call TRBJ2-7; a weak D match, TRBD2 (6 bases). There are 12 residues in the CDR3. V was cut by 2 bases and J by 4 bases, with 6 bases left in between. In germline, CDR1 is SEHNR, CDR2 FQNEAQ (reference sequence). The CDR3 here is CASSLREYEQYF. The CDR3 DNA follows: TGTGCCAGCAGCTTACGGGAGTACGAGCAGTACTTC.

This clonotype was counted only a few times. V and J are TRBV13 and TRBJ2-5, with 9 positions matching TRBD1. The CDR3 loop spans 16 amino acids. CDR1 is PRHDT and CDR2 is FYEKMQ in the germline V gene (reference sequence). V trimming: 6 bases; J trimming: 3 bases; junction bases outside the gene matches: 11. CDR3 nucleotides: TGTGCCAGCAGGGCCTCCTGGGACAGGGTAGAAGAGACCCAGTACTTC. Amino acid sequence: CASRASWDRVEETQYF.

DNA for the CDR3: TGTGCCAGCAGTTACCTCCCGACAGCCAATCAGCCCCAGCATTTT. Amino acids: CASSYLPTANQPQHF. The chain combines TRBV6-2 or TRBV6-3 with TRBJ1-5, with a weak D call TRBD1 (5 bases). The CDR3 runs 15 residues. CDR1 is MNHEY and CDR2 is SVGEGT in the germline V gene. The V end lost 2 bases, the J end lost 3 bases, and 11 bases lay between the germline ends.

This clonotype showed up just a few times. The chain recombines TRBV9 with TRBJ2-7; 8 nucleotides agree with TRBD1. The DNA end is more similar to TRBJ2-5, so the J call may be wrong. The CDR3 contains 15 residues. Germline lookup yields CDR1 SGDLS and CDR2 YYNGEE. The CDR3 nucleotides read TGTGCCAGCAGCTCGCGGACAGGGACGGGTGAGACCCAGTACTTC. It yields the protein CASSSRTGTGETQYF.

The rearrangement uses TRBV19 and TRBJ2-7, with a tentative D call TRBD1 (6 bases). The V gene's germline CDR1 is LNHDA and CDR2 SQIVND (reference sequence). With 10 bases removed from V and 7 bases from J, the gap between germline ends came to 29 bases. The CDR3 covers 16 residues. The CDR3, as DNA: TGTGCCACAAACTTCGCTTCGGGACACCCAACGGGAGAGCAGTACTTC. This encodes CATNFASGHPTGEQYF. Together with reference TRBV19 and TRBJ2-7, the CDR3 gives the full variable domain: DGGITQSPKYLFRKEGQNVTLSCEQNLNHDAMYWYRQDPGQGLRLIYYSQIVNDFQKGDIAEGYSVSREKKESFPLTVTSAQKNPTAFYLCATNFASGHPTGEQYFGPGTRLTVT.

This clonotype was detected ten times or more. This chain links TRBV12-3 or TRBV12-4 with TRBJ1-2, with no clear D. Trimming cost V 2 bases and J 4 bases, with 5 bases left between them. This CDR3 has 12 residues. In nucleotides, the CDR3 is TGTGCCAGCAGTTTAATCACCTATGGCTACACCTTC. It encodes CASSLITYGYTF.

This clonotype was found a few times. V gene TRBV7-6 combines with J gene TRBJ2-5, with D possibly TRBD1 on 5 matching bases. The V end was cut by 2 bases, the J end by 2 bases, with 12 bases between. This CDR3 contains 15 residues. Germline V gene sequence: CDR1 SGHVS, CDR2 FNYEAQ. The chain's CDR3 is CASSLLATAQETQYF. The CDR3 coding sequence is TGTGCCAGCAGCTTACTGGCGACAGCGCAAGAGACCCAGTACTTC.

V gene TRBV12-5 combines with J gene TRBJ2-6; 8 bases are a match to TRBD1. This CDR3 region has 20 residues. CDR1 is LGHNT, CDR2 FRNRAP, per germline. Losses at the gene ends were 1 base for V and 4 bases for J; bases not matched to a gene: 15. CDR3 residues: CASGLDSTGDLFLGANVLTF. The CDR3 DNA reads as TGTGCTAGTGGTTTGGACTCGACAGGGGATCTTTTTTTGGGGGCCAACGTCCTGACTTTC.

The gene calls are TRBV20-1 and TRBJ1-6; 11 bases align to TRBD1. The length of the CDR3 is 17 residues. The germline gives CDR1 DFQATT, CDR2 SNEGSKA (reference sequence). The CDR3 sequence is CRSGWTGGKPYNSPLHF. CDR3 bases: TGCAGGTCCGGATGGACAGGGGGCAAACCCTATAATTCACCCCTCCACTTT.

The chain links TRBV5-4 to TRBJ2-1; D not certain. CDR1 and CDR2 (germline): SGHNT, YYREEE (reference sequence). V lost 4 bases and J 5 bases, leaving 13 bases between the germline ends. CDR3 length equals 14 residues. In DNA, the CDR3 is TGTGCCAGCAGCCGCGGATATAGTAACAATGAGCAGTTCTTC. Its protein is CASSRGYSNNEQFF.

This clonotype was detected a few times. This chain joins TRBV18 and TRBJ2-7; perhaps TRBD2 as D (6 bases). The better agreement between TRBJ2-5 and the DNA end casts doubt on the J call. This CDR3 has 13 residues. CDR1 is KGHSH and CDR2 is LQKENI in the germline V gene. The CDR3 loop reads CASSRGAGETQYF. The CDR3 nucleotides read TGTGCCAGCTCAAGAGGAGCGGGAGAGACCCAGTACTTC.

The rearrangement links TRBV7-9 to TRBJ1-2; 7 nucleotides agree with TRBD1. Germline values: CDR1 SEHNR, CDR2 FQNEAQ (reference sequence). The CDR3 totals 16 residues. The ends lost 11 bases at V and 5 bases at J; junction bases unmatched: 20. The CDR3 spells CAQDHPQGDLLYGYTF. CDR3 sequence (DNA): TGTGCCCAAGATCACCCCCAGGGGGACCTACTATATGGCTACACCTTC.

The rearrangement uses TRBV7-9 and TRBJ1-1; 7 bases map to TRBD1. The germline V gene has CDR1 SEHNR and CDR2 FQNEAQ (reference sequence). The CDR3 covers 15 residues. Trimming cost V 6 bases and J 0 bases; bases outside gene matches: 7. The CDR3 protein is CASRSRDRMNTEAFF. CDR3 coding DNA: TGTGCCAGCAGGTCAAGGGACAGAATGAACACTGAAGCTTTCTTT.

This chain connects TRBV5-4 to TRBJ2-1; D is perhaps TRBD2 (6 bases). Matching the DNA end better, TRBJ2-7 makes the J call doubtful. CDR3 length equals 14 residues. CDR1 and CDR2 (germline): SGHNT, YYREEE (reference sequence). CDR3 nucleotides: TGTGCCAGCAGCTTGGGACCGGGGGCCTACGAGCAGTACTTC. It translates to CASSLGPGAYEQYF.

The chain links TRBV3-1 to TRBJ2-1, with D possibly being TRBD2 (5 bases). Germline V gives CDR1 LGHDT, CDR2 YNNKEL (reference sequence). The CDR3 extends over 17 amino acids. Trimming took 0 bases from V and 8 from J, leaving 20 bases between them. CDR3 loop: CASSQDRLRPGSDEQFF. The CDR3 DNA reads TGTGCCAGCAGCCAAGATCGTCTGCGGCCGGGGTCCGATGAGCAGTTCTTC.

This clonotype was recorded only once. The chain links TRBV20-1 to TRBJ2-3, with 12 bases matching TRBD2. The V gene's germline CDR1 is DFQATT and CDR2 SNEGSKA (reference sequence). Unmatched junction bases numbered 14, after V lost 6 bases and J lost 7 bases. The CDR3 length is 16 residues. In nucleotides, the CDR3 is TGCAGTGCCGAGACTAGCGGGGGCCTCCTGAGCAATACGCAGTATTTT. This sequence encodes CSAETSGGLLSNTQYF.

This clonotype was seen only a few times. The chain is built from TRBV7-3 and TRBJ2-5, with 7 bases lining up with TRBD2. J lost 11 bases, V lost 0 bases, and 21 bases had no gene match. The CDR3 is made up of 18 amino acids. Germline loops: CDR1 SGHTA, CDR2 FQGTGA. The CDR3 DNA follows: TGTGCCAGCAGCTTAACGGGGCCCGTAGCGGGTCTCACTCAGGAGCAGTACTTC. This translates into CASSLTGPVAGLTQEQYF. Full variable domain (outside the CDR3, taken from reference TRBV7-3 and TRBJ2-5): GAGVSQTPSNKVTEKGKYVELRCDPISGHTALYWYRQSLGQGPEFLIYFQGTGAADDSGLPNDRFFAVRPEGSVSTLKIQRTERGDSAVYLCASSLTGPVAGLTQEQYFGPGTRLLVL.

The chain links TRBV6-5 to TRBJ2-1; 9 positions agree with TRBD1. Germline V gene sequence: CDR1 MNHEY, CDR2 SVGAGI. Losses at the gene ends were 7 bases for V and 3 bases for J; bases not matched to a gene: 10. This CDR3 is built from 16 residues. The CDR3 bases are TGTGCCAGCACCTCGGGGGACAGGGCCCACTACAATGAGCAGTTCTTC. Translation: CASTSGDRAHYNEQFF.

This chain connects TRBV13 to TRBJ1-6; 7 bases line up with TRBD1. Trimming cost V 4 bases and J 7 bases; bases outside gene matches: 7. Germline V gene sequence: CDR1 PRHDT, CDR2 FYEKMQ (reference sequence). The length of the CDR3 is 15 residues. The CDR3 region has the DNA TGTGCCAGCAGCTCCCGGGACAGAAAAAATTCACCCCTCCACTTT. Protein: CASSSRDRKNSPLHF.

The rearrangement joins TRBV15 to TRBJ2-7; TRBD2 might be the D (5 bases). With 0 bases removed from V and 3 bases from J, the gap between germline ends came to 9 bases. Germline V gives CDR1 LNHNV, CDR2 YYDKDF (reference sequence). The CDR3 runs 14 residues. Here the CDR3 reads CATSRDGGLYEQYF. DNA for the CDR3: TGTGCCACCAGCAGAGATGGAGGCCTCTACGAGCAGTACTTC.

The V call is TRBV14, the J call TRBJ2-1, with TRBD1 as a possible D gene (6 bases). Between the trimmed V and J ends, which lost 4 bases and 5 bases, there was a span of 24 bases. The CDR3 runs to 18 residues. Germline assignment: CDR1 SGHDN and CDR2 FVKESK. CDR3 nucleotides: TGTGCCAGCAGCCCGACAGGCAGGGGAGTTGGGTTGGACAATGAGCAGTTCTTC. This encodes CASSPTGRGVGLDNEQFF.

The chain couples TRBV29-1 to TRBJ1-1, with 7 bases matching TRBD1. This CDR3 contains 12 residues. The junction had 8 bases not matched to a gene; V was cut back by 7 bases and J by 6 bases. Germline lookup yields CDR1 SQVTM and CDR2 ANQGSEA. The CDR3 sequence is CSAKDRVAEAFF. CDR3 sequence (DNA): TGCAGCGCAAAAGACAGGGTTGCTGAAGCTTTCTTT.